What follows are 9 T cell receptor beta chains derived from one specimen sequenced in a study of blood T cells in healthy people across ages. Using a J-beta primer mix together with a sample-barcoded 5' primer, a second PCR was run for roughly 7 to 11 cycles. TCRdb analysed the 5' RACE reads with MiXCR anew, one entry per CDR3 protein. The sample shows roughly 800,000 distinct CDR3 sequences, 53% of them seen only once. The sequencing sample was made of blood. The receptors stem from a man older than 75 in good health.

The J gene is TRBJ2-4, the V gene TRBV10-3; 11 bases map to TRBD2. The DNA end is more similar to TRBJ2-7, so the J call may be wrong. This CDR3 has 15 residues. Germline CDR1 is ENHRY and CDR2 is SYGVKD. CDR3 sequence (DNA): TGTGCCATCAGTGGCCCCGGGACTAGCGGCTACGAGCAGTACTTC. Its translation is CAISGPGTSGYEQYF.

The chain couples TRBV27 to TRBJ2-7; 10 nucleotides agree with TRBD2. The CDR3 has 17 amino acids. Germline V gene sequence: CDR1 MNHEY, CDR2 SMNVEV (reference sequence). V lost 4 bases and J lost 2; bases outside the gene matches: 11. CDR3 sequence: CASSSPVALAGAYEQYF. The CDR3 nucleotides read TGTGCCAGCAGTTCTCCCGTCGCGCTAGCGGGGGCCTACGAGCAGTACTTC.

This clonotype has only a few counts. CDR3 protein: CASSQMNTEAFF. The CDR3 coding sequence is TGTGCCAGCAGCCAAATGAACACTGAAGCTTTCTTT. The V and J genes are TRBV3-1 and TRBJ1-1; D unclear. Germline lookup yields CDR1 LGHDT and CDR2 YNNKEL (reference sequence). This CDR3 is built from 12 residues. Trimming removed 2 bases from V and 0 bases from J, with 1 base in between.

As regards this clonotype: This may arise from a read error, as a much more abundant clone is one base away. The chain links TRBV13 to TRBJ2-5; 10 bases agree with TRBD2. Germline CDR1 PRHDT, CDR2 FYEKMQ (reference sequence). CDR3 length: 15 amino acids. Here the CDR3 DNA reads TGTGGCAGCAGCTCTAGGACTAGCGGACAAGAGACCCAGTACTTC. Translated: CGSSSRTSGQETQYF.

This chain connects TRBV12-3 or TRBV12-4 to TRBJ1-2; 8 bases match TRBD1. The CDR3 totals 13 residues. Germline trimming cut 5 bases from V and 7 bases from J; bases unmatched to any gene: 6. This chain's CDR3 is CASSPTGAGGYTF. The CDR3 coding sequence is TGTGCCAGCAGTCCGACAGGGGCAGGTGGCTACACCTTC.

This clonotype was counted only a few times. This chain links TRBV14 with TRBJ1-2, with a possible D match to TRBD1 (5 bases). Trimming took off 0 bases at V and 2 bases at J, with 19 bases between the two ends. Germline V gene data show CDR1 as SGHDN and CDR2 as FVKESK. CDR3 length: 18 amino acids. DNA of the CDR3: TGTGCCAGCAGCCAAGATCGGGGTGGGGCCCGAACGAACTATGGCTACACCTTC. It is translated as CASSQDRGGARTNYGYTF. Drawing the rest from reference TRBV14 and TRBJ1-2, the complete variable domain is EAGVTQFPSHSVIEKGQTVTLRCDPISGHDNLYWYRRVMGKEIKFLLHFVKESKQDESGMPNNRFLAERTGGTYSTLKVQPAELEDSGVYFCASSQDRGGARTNYGYTFGSGTRLTVV.

This chain uses TRBV6-1 with TRBJ2-6, with D perhaps matching TRBD1 (5 bases). Between the trimmed V and J ends, which lost 5 bases and 4 bases, there was a span of 15 bases. This CDR3 comprises 16 residues. Germline V gene sequence: CDR1 MNHNS, CDR2 SASEGT. The chain's CDR3 is CASSLNRNRGANVLTF. As DNA, the CDR3 is TGTGCCAGCAGTTTAAACAGGAACCGAGGGGCCAACGTCCTGACTTTC.

With respect to this clonotype: An end of the junction does not agree with germline; a read error may underlie this. The chain is built from TRBV9 and TRBJ1-4, with D maybe TRBD1 (6 bases). The CDR3 is made up of 16 amino acids. CDR1 is SGDLS and CDR2 is YYNGEE in the germline V gene. The CDR3 protein is CASGVATGQPGEKLFF. Here the CDR3 DNA reads TGTGCCAGCGGCGTAGCCACGGGACAACCGGGCGAAAAACTGTTTTTT.

This rearrangement joins TRBV19 to TRBJ2-1; 8 bases are shared with TRBD1. After removal of 4 bases from V and 4 bases from J, the junction contained 9 bases not matched to a gene. The CDR3 has 16 residues. Germline CDR1 and CDR2: LNHDA and SQIVND (reference sequence). CDR3 amino acids: CASSTPGQARYNEQFF. The CDR3 DNA reads TGTGCCAGTAGTACCCCGGGACAGGCACGTTACAATGAGCAGTTCTTC. Filled out from reference TRBV19 and TRBJ2-1, the complete variable domain reads DGGITQSPKYLFRKEGQNVTLSCEQNLNHDAMYWYRQDPGQGLRLIYYSQIVNDFQKGDIAEGYSVSREKKESFPLTVTSAQKNPTAFYLCASSTPGQARYNEQFFGPGTRLTVL.